Described below is a single TCR beta chain sequence and its context. Its antigen is currently not known. No much larger clone exists at a distance of one base, and base qualities are not known. These data are taken from a study of early stage breast cancer tumors (TCRdb year 2017). Context from the whole study: Of the roughly 17 invasive breast tumors, some twelve were found to be estrogen receptor-positive, progesterone receptor-positive and HER2-negative. Of the roughly 12 ER+/PR+/HER2- tumors, eight were classified as invasive ductal carcinomas and four as invasive lobular carcinomas. On average, each sample got around 10-fold read coverage. Across all samples, 2.5 million to 3 million templates representing 1 million or so unique clonotypes were detected. On the study overall, not on this receptor specifically: Because the cohort was small, a breakdown by tumor subtype could not be done. Enriched TCRB sequences shared across patients were mostly commonly generated sequences, unlikely to play an important role in the tumor microenvironment. Repertoires from blood and normal breast were more alike than repertoires from blood and tumor, and in about 90% of the 16 patients, comparing each tissue with blood separated tumor from normal. Chain pairing and functional markers such as CD4, CD8 and FOXP3 were not captured by bulk genomic DNA sequencing of unsorted cells. Tumors showed about 2.3-fold higher T cell density and higher clonality than adjacent normal breast tissue.

The study profiled bulk TCR beta-chain repertoires in matched peripheral blood, tumor and adjacent normal breast tissue taken from fewer than 20 patients with early-stage breast cancer. Before surgery, whole blood (roughly 4.5-10 mL) was collected into EDTA tubes and processed within 2 hours. Peripheral blood mononuclear cells were isolated by Ficoll-Paque centrifugation in SepMate-50 tubes. For storage in liquid nitrogen, PBMCs were cryopreserved as aliquots of roughly 1.9 to 4.5 million cells in roughly 90% FBS with about 10% DMSO. Genomic DNA was extracted with the Qiagen AllPrep DNA/RNA Mini kit. At the junction V is shortened by 0 bases and J by 6 bases, with 9 bases in between. Spanning cysteine to phenylalanine, the CDR3 consists of 14 amino acids. Just CDR3 DNA is preserved here, 42 bases in frame from base 1. Taken from the germline V gene, the CDR1 and CDR2 loops are SGHDT and YYEEEE. Two independent genomic DNA replicates were amplified for each sample, with around 0.5 ug used for blood and around 1.5 ug for tumor or normal breast. TCRB sequencing of genomic DNA was carried out with the ImmunoSeq Intro kit according to the manufacturer's instructions. Multiplex PCR ran around 32 cycles with proprietary primers and spike-in control sequences for absolute quantification. Single-end 150-bp reads were used to sequence an 87-bp fragment covering the CDR3 and the flanking V and J genes. Each lane of an Illumina MiSeq running version 3.0 chemistry carried seven multiplexed samples, with two replicates apiece. The authors' pipeline ran thus. The vendor's proprietary pipeline processed the raw data and merged both replicates into a single result for each sample. A clonotype was defined as productive rearrangements that share the same V-gene family, CDR3 amino acid sequence and J-gene segment. To compute clonality, the normalized Shannon entropy (Pielou evenness) of TCRB abundances was subtracted from 1. T cell density was estimated as total templates divided by the number of input cells, with the number of input cells inferred from the DNA input amount. Recon, run with its default parameters, was used to estimate overall repertoire diversity and clonality. A clonotype was considered tumor-enriched if its abundance in tumor exceeded 0.1% and was at least 32-fold higher than its abundance in normal breast. Not all clones reach the TCRdb copy of this immuneACCESS table, which keeps in-frame sequences only. Checked studies attribute under half of the gap to unresolved V genes and leave the rest unexplained. V, J and clone size reflect that table, while D and trimming were determined from the DNA. This sample lists some 30,000 clones; roughly 86% were detected once. The ten largest clones represent about 9.4% of the sample.

The chain was built from TRBV5-6 and TRBJ2-2, with no confident D gene call. The receptor was isolated from a person aged 45 to 60 with breast cancer. Sequences were obtained from blood. The DNA reads TGTGCCAGCAGCTTGGGGCGTCGATCCGGGGAGCTGTTTTTT. The translation is CASSLGRRSGELFF.